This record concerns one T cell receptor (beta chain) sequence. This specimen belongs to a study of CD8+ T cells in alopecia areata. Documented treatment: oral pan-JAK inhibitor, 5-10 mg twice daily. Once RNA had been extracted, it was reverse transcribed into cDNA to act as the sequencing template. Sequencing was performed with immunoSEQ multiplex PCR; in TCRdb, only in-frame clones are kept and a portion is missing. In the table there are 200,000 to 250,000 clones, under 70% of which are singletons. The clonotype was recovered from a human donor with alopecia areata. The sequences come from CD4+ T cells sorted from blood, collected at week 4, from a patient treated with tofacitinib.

The CDR3 DNA sequence: TGCAGCGCTTCCCCCCCGGCGGATACGCAGTATTTT. This gives the protein CSASPPADTQYF. The genes are TRBV29-1 and TRBJ2-3; D is uncertain. The CDR3 runs 12 residues. The V and J ends lost 7 bases and 6 bases respectively, with 14 bases between them. Per germline, CDR1 SQVTM and CDR2 ANQGSEA.